This TCR beta chain was documented in a study of cytomegalovirus exposure and HLA in healthy donors. With 60 Vbeta and 13 Jbeta primers, the PCR was carried out. TCRdb keeps only in-frame clones here, not all; method: immunoSEQ multiplex PCR. The table records 90,000 to 120,000 clones, over 65% of them present only once. Looked up from germline, CDR1 is MNHEY and CDR2 is SVGAGI. The CDR3 loop spans 14 amino acids. The V and J ends lost 5 bases and 7 bases, in that order; junction bases with no gene match: 9. Study-wide findings and caveats: In a later analysis, DRB1 alleles had the most associated TCRs; HLA-C alleles the fewest.

About this clone: Its antigen is not identified.

This clonotype was sampled from a woman aged 35 to 49 in good health and CMV-seropositive. Sequencing input: PBMCs. The chain links TRBV6-5 to TRBJ2-7; 9 bases map to TRBD2. The CDR3 DNA is TGTGCCAGCAGTGACGCAGGGACTAGCAGGGAGCAGTACTTC. Its protein is CASSDAGTSREQYF.